This T cell receptor (beta chain) was retrieved from a study of blood T cells in healthy people across ages. Study conclusions and caveats: Naive CD4+ cells and diversity were both higher in long-lived donors than in aged donors. Unknown donor CMV status possibly confounded expanded clonotype changes. Estimates based on one million T cells were treated as lower bounds.

This CDR3 spans 12 amino acids. In germline, CDR1 is LNHDA, CDR2 SQIVND (reference sequence). Deletions cut 6 bases from V and 11 bases from J, with 16 bases between. A second PCR, run for about 7 to 11 cycles, used a sample-barcoded 5' primer plus a J-beta primer mix. TCRdb re-derived calls from the 5' RACE reads in MiXCR, one entry per CDR3 protein. The data contain about 1.6 million distinct CDR3 sequences, approximately 32% of them singletons. Concerning this clonotype: Antigen specificity is unknown.

Sequenced sample: blood. The J gene is TRBJ1-1, the V gene TRBV19, with D possibly matching TRBD1 (6 bases). The receptor comes from a woman under 40 in good health. The CDR3 DNA is TGTGCCAGTAGCTTCCCCCCAGGGGTGGCTTTCTTT. Amino acids: CASSFPPGVAFF.